Sequencing of this TCR beta chain was carried out in a study of shared clonotypes between healthy human individuals. Under the authors' procedure: Junction-only immunoSEQ data arrived without quality scores, meaning filtering differed. Profiled with immunoSEQ multiplex PCR; TCRdb holds only in-frame clones, not every one. The V and J calls and clone size are taken from that table; D and trimming were inferred from the DNA. In the table there are just under 350,000 clones, less than 75% of which are singletons. Note on this clone: The antigen is undetermined.

Study-level findings and limits: Rarefaction showed that sequencing of sorted subsets was incomplete (despite large depth). Naive subsets usually exceeded memory subsets in estimated richness.

The CDR3 loop spans 16 amino acids. V lost 5 bases and J lost 6; bases outside the gene matches: 8. The germline V gene encodes CDR1 PRHDT and CDR2 FYEKMQ (reference sequence). The source of this sequence is a man younger than 45 in good health. Sequences were obtained from memory CD4+ T cells sorted from blood. Subset reported: CD45RA-negative fraction. The chain joins TRBV13 to TRBJ2-2; 11 positions match TRBD2. In DNA form, the CDR3 reads TGTGCCAGCAGCCCCCGACTAGCGGGATATCCCGGGGAGCTGTTTTTT. Protein sequence: CASSPRLAGYPGELFF.